This TCR beta chain was recovered during a study of blood T cell repertoires in COVID-19 (dated by TCRdb to about 2020). Turning to the overall study: Samples from collaborators originated in the United States, Italy and Spain and spanned both the acute and convalescent phases of COVID-19. The material from the prospective study consisted of cDNA or gDNA derived from T cells, B-cell-depleted T cells, or PBMCs. Subjects who had been exposed to COVID-19, were actively infected with it, or had recovered from it provided the deeply sampled blood TCRbeta repertoires that made up the dataset. A freely available public database, intended as a resource for researchers studying the immune response to SARS-CoV-2, is where the repertoires were released. The samples were drawn from the first 160 participants of the ongoing ImmuneRACE study and from over a thousand subjects provided by 6 global collaborators. Sample metadata almost always included a de-identified subject ID, COVID-19 status, age in years and sex. Where available, HLA class I and class II types were taken from metadata supplied by the sample provider and were not determined by assay-based typing.

Each collaborating institution followed its own protocols to collect whole blood in K2EDTA tubes. For TCRbeta analysis, collaborator samples were shipped as frozen whole blood, as isolated PBMCs, or as DNA extracted from either sample type. The full study reports these points: The quantity of clinical and demographic metadata differed by source and by participant and was supplied without curation.

The CDR3 has 15 amino acids, counting the end cysteine and phenylalanine. Only CDR3 DNA remains: 45 bases, in frame from the first base. Sequences MNHEY (CDR1) and SVGAGI (CDR2) are obtained from the germline V gene. V is trimmed back by 1 base and J by 5 bases, and the junction contains 8 bases that no gene match accounts for. The immunoSEQ Assay, a bias-controlled multiplex PCR, was used to amplify TCRbeta CDR3 regions from genomic DNA. The authors' analysis ran thus. The number of nucleated cells in each sample was estimated from the amplification of reference gene primers within the assay. Sequence reads were collapsed and filtered to measure the absolute abundance of every unique TCRbeta CDR3 rearrangement. Productive Simpson clonality was computed per sample as the square root of Simpson's diversity index over productive rearrangements. The table comes from immuneACCESS by way of TCRdb, which keeps in-frame sequences with V and J called. Part of the clones is missing from these tables; in studies checked, under half for an unresolved V gene and the rest for unknown reasons. That table gives V, J and clone size, and the DNA gave D and trimming. The sample yields about 39,000 clones; 85% to 90% were counted once. The ten biggest clones cover about 4.1% of the sample.

About this clone: Its antigen remains undetermined. Base-call qualities are not available, and no considerably larger clone is one nucleotide away.

Here the chain combines TRBV6-5 and TRBJ2-7, with TRBD1 matching 7 junction bases. Source material: peripheral blood. This TCR was sampled from a man between 60 and 70 years old with acute or convalescent COVID-19. The CDR3: CASSYFRQGGHEQYF. The nucleotide sequence reads TGTGCCAGCAGTTACTTTCGACAGGGTGGTCACGAGCAGTACTTC.